This TCR beta chain was documented in a study of graft-versus-host responses after intestinal transplantation. Study information: Recipients uniformly received anti-thymocyte globulin induction, followed by tacrolimus and steroids for two to four years. Study outcomes and limitations: Early after transplant, HvG clones declined as circulating GvH clones peaked.

Clones were sequenced by immunoSEQ multiplex PCR, and TCRdb holds only the in-frame ones, with some missing. The table shows 90,000 to 95,000 clones, with approximately 92% occurring only once. Worth noting for this clone: The antigen remains unidentified.

This receptor was taken from a human donor who received an intestinal transplant. Sequenced material: unstimulated CD8+ T cells sorted from spleen or lymph node cells, taken before intestinal transplant.

Written as DNA, the CDR3 is TGTGCCAGCAGCGCCAGGACAGGGGATTTCCACACTGAAGCTTTCTTT. Its protein is CASSARTGDFHTEAFF. The chain uses TRBV9 and TRBJ1-1, with 9 bases matching TRBD1. This CDR3 contains 16 residues. The germline V gene encodes CDR1 SGDLS and CDR2 YYNGEE. The V and J ends lost 3 bases and 3 bases, in that order; junction bases with no gene match: 9.